Listed below are T cell receptor beta chains from one sample, sequenced in a study of blood T cell repertoires in COVID-19. TCRdb's copy holds only in-frame clones and misses some; the assay was immunoSEQ multiplex PCR. The profile shows around 290,000 clones, 75% to 90% of them singletons. Sequenced: PBMCs or T cells enriched from blood (not recorded which). The receptors shown here come from a woman in her forties who had recovered from COVID-19. CDR3s include the opening cysteine and the closing phenylalanine or tryptophan. Fields, in order: J gene, D gene, clone size, V gene, CDR3 protein, CDR3 DNA. The D gene is left open where the match is weak. Size is omitted from some rows. Given values are once, few, many or a class for expanded clones.

J gene: TRBJ2-3
D gene: TRBD2
clone size: NA
V gene: TRBV4-2
CDR3 protein: CASSQGLAGVGTDTQYF
CDR3 DNA: TGTGCCAGCAGCCAAGGACTAGCGGGAGTTGGCACAGATACGCAGTATTTT

J gene: TRBJ1-3
D gene: NA
clone size: NA
V gene: TRBV7-3
CDR3 protein: CASSFGPGTGNTIYF
CDR3 DNA: TGTGCCAGCAGCTTTGGGCCCGGGACAGGAAACACCATATATTTT

J gene: TRBJ2-7
D gene: TRBD2
clone size: NA
V gene: TRBV4-1
CDR3 protein: CASSQGGGRAGEQYF
CDR3 DNA: TGCGCCAGCAGCCAAGGAGGCGGGAGGGCCGGCGAGCAGTACTTC

J gene: TRBJ2-2
D gene: NA
clone size: NA
V gene: TRBV27
CDR3 protein: CASSRGGIAGELFF
CDR3 DNA: TGTGCCAGCAGCCGAGGAGGGATCGCCGGGGAGCTGTTTTTT

J gene: TRBJ2-1
D gene: TRBD2
clone size: NA
V gene: TRBV15
CDR3 protein: CATSIRGGSNEQFF
CDR3 DNA: TGTGCCACCAGCATCCGGGGGGGCTCTAATGAGCAGTTCTTC

J gene: TRBJ2-2
D gene: NA
clone size: NA
V gene: TRBV24-1
CDR3 protein: CATSLGGNTGELFF
CDR3 DNA: TGTGCCACCAGTCTCGGAGGGAACACCGGGGAGCTGTTTTTT

J gene: TRBJ1-2
D gene: TRBD1
clone size: NA
V gene: TRBV2
CDR3 protein: CASRGGQGRGYTF
CDR3 DNA: TGTGCCAGCAGAGGTGGACAGGGTCGGGGCTACACCTTC

J gene: TRBJ1-5
D gene: TRBD1
clone size: NA
V gene: TRBV2
CDR3 protein: CASTGRTGVSQPQHF
CDR3 DNA: TGTGCCAGCACTGGTCGCACAGGGGTCAGTCAGCCCCAGCATTTT

J gene: TRBJ2-7
D gene: NA
clone size: NA
V gene: TRBV9
CDR3 protein: CASSVGANSYEQYF
CDR3 DNA: TGTGCCAGCAGCGTCGGTGCTAACTCCTACGAGCAGTACTTC

J gene: TRBJ1-1
D gene: NA
clone size: NA
V gene: TRBV5-1
CDR3 protein: CASSLATGSGTEAFF
CDR3 DNA: TGCGCCAGCAGCTTGGCCACGGGCTCGGGAACTGAAGCTTTCTTT

J gene: TRBJ2-2
D gene: NA
clone size: NA
V gene: TRBV11-3
CDR3 protein: CASSTGLVGELFF
CDR3 DNA: TGTGCCAGCAGTACGGGACTCGTCGGGGAGCTGTTTTTT

J gene: TRBJ2-7
D gene: NA
clone size: NA
V gene: TRBV21-1
CDR3 protein: CASSKRHSHHPVRYEQYF
CDR3 DNA: TGTGCCAGCAGCAAACGTCACAGCCACCACCCAGTCCGCTACGAGCAGTACTTC

J gene: TRBJ2-7
D gene: TRBD2
clone size: NA
V gene: TRBV5-5
CDR3 protein: CASSYTGGPYEQYF
CDR3 DNA: TGTGCCAGCAGCTATACGGGAGGTCCCTACGAGCAGTACTTC

J gene: TRBJ1-4
D gene: TRBD1
clone size: NA
V gene: TRBV5-1
CDR3 protein: CASSLASGTGAEKLFF
CDR3 DNA: TGCGCCAGCAGCTTGGCCTCCGGGACAGGGGCTGAAAAACTGTTTTTT

J gene: TRBJ2-3
D gene: NA
clone size: NA
V gene: TRBV5-1
CDR3 protein: CASSLDIVTSSNTQYF
CDR3 DNA: TGCGCCAGCAGCTTGGATATAGTGACATCCTCAAATACGCAGTATTTT

J gene: TRBJ2-6
D gene: TRBD1
clone size: few
V gene: TRBV7-2
CDR3 protein: CASSPLGTGVSGANVLTF
CDR3 DNA: TGTGCCAGCAGCCCCTTAGGGACAGGGGTCTCTGGGGCCAACGTCCTGACTTTC

J gene: TRBJ2-3
D gene: NA
clone size: NA
V gene: TRBV7-9
CDR3 protein: CASSSQGDTQYF
CDR3 DNA: TGTGCCAGCAGCTCCCAGGGGGATACGCAGTATTTT

J gene: TRBJ1-4
D gene: NA
clone size: NA
V gene: TRBV5-6
CDR3 protein: CASSPGGLNEKLFF
CDR3 DNA: TGTGCCAGCAGCCCTGGGGGACTAAATGAAAAACTGTTTTTT

J gene: TRBJ2-1
D gene: TRBD2
clone size: NA
V gene: TRBV7-2
CDR3 protein: CASSLVAGVAYNEQFF
CDR3 DNA: TGTGCCAGCAGCTTAGTCGCGGGAGTTGCCTACAATGAGCAGTTCTTC

J gene: TRBJ2-1
D gene: TRBD2
clone size: NA
V gene: TRBV2
CDR3 protein: CASRTSGGAHRSHEQFF
CDR3 DNA: TGTGCCAGCAGGACTAGCGGGGGCGCCCACCGAAGCCATGAGCAGTTCTTC

J gene: TRBJ2-3
D gene: NA
clone size: NA
V gene: TRBV6-4
CDR3 protein: CASSPQDTDTQYF
CDR3 DNA: TGTGCCAGCAGTCCCCAGGACACAGATACGCAGTATTTT